The next 31 T cell receptor beta chains were all read from a single sample in a study of blood T cell repertoires in COVID-19. TCRdb keeps only in-frame clones here, not all; method: immunoSEQ multiplex PCR. The data show some 270,000 clones, with around nine tenths seen just once and roughly 2.1% held by the top ten. Sequenced: peripheral blood. Every receptor here comes from a man between 50 and 59 years old with acute or convalescent COVID-19.

Points on this clone: Its ends do not fully match the called genes, so a read error is possible. The V call is TRBV6-1, the J call TRBJ2-1, with 13 bases identical to TRBD2. The germline V gene encodes CDR1 MNHNS and CDR2 SASEGT. This CDR3 is 14 amino acids long. CDR3 nucleotides: TGTGCCAGCAGTGAGAGGGGACTAGCGGGGATCCAGGTCTTC. Amino acids: CASSERGLAGIQVF.

The V and J genes are TRBV5-1 and TRBJ2-2; a weak D match, TRBD1 (6 bases). This CDR3 has 16 amino acids. The germline CDR1 and CDR2 sequences are SGHRS and YFSETQ. Trimming left V 5 bases short and J 0 bases short, with 14 bases between. CDR3: CASRNKDRSNTGELFF. The CDR3 bases are TGCGCCAGCAGAAACAAAGACAGGTCGAACACCGGGGAGCTGTTTTTT.

The J gene is TRBJ2-2, the V gene TRBV19; the match to TRBD1 covers 8 bases. The CDR3 is 15 residues long. V gave up 6 bases and J gave up 1 base; unmatched junction bases: 4. From germline, CDR1 is LNHDA and CDR2 SQIVND (reference sequence). CDR3 coding DNA: TGTGCCAGTAGCCGACAGGGGCGGAACACCGGGGAGCTGTTTTTT. Protein: CASSRQGRNTGELFF.

This chain links TRBV11-2 with TRBJ2-7; weak D call: TRBD1 (5 bases). CDR1 and CDR2 from the germline V gene are SGHAT and FQNNGV. The CDR3 consists of 14 residues. Trimming removed 5 bases from V and 0 bases from J, with 11 bases in between. The CDR3 DNA is TGTGCCAGCAGCCCCCGACAGACCTCCTACGAGCAGTACTTC. The encoded protein is CASSPRQTSYEQYF.

The chain combines TRBV2 with TRBJ2-7; 8 bases are shared with TRBD1. The J segment lost 5 bases and the V segment lost 7 bases, leaving 10 bases of the junction unmatched. The CDR3 contains 14 residues. Germline V gene lookup returns CDR1 SNHLY and CDR2 FYNNEI. The CDR3 reads CASTEAGGINEQYF. The CDR3 nucleotides are TGTGCCAGCACGGAGGCAGGGGGCATAAACGAGCAGTACTTC.

This chain connects TRBV27 to TRBJ1-2; D gene unclear. Germline CDR1 is MNHEY and CDR2 is SMNVEV (reference sequence). This CDR3 comprises 12 residues. Trimming cost V 5 bases and J 5 bases, with 9 bases left between them. The CDR3 protein is CASSDKPYGYTF. In nucleotides, the CDR3 is TGTGCCAGCAGTGACAAGCCTTATGGCTACACCTTC.

The gene calls are TRBV4-2 and TRBJ2-1; 14 bases map to TRBD2. The junction had 4 bases not matched to a gene; V was cut back by 6 bases and J by 3 bases. Germline loops: CDR1 LGHNA, CDR2 YNFKEQ. There are 16 residues in the CDR3. The DNA of the CDR3 is TGTGCCAGCAGTCCGGGACTAGCGGGGGTCTACAATGAGCAGTTCTTC. Translation gives CASSPGLAGVYNEQFF.

This chain links TRBV30 with TRBJ2-2; perhaps TRBD2 as D (6 bases). The length of the CDR3 is 13 residues. The V and J ends lost 4 bases and 6 bases respectively, with 12 bases between them. The germline gives CDR1 GTSNPN, CDR2 SVGIG (reference sequence). The CDR3 DNA follows: TGTGCCTGGAATCCGGGGGTAGCCGGGGAGCTGTTTTTT. It specifies CAWNPGVAGELFF.

CDR3 DNA: TGTGCCACCAGCAGAGATCTTACAGGGAGTGCGGCCCAGTACTTC. Translation: CATSRDLTGSAAQYF. The rearrangement links TRBV15 to TRBJ2-5, with D tentatively TRBD1 (6 bases). With 0 bases removed from V and 9 bases from J, the gap between germline ends came to 17 bases. The germline V gene encodes CDR1 LNHNV and CDR2 YYDKDF (reference sequence). CDR3 size: 15 residues.

This clone appeared a single time. The CDR3 DNA is TGTGCCAGCAGCTTGGGCAGGGGGCCAACGCAGTATTTT. Amino acids: CASSLGRGPTQYF. The gene calls are TRBV5-8 and TRBJ2-3; TRBD1 matches 8 bases. Germline-derived CDR1 and CDR2 are SGHTS and YDEGEE. CDR3 size: 13 residues. V gave up 0 bases and J gave up 9 bases; unmatched junction bases: 3.

V is TRBV11-1 and J is TRBJ2-7; D might be TRBD1 (5 bases). CDR1 and CDR2 from the germline V gene are SGHAT and FQDESV (reference sequence). This CDR3 contains 13 residues. Trimming shortened V by 4 bases and J by 3 bases, and 10 bases separated the two germline ends. CDR3 nucleotide sequence: TGTGCCAGCAGCTCAAGGACAAGCTACGAGCAGTACTTC. Amino acid sequence: CASSSRTSYEQYF.

At least ten counts were recorded for this clone. This chain uses TRBV30 with TRBJ2-3; D is perhaps TRBD2 (5 bases). Germline lookup yields CDR1 GTSNPN and CDR2 SVGIG (reference sequence). The CDR3 runs to 15 residues. V lost 7 bases, J lost 3 bases, and 20 bases lay in between. The CDR3 DNA is TGTGCCTCCGACACGGACTGGGAAGCGACAGATACGCAGTATTTT. This translates into CASDTDWEATDTQYF.

This chain connects TRBV9 to TRBJ1-1, with 7 bases aligning to TRBD1. Germline CDR1 is SGDLS and CDR2 is YYNGEE. The CDR3 runs 17 residues. The V gene end was trimmed by 0 bases and the J gene end by 0 bases; junction bases not matched to a gene: 8. The DNA of the CDR3 is TGTGCCAGCAGCGTAGGGGCAGGGGGTGGCCTGAACACTGAAGCTTTCTTT. Translating gives CASSVGAGGGLNTEAFF.

This clone occurred many times. This rearrangement joins TRBV10-2 to TRBJ2-7; D remains ambiguous. V gave up 3 bases and J gave up 4 bases, with 16 bases separating them. CDR3 length: 15 amino acids. Germline V gene sequence: CDR1 WSHSY, CDR2 SAAADI. The CDR3 sequence: CASSDPLTTLYEQYF. As DNA, the CDR3 is TGCGCCAGCAGTGACCCTCTGACAACCCTTTACGAGCAGTACTTC.

The table lists this clone with a count of one. The CDR3 nucleotides are TGTGCCAGCAGCTCAGGGGGCGTGATTGGCTACACCTTC. Translating it yields CASSSGGVIGYTF. The J gene is TRBJ1-2, the V gene TRBV3-1 (or the pseudogene TRBV3-2); 8 positions match TRBD1. Germline V gene sequence: CDR1 LGHDT, CDR2 YNNKEL (reference sequence). V lost 5 bases and J lost 7; bases outside the gene matches: 6. The CDR3 spans 13 residues.

This chain connects TRBV7-6 to TRBJ2-7; no firm D call. This CDR3 has 15 amino acids. Trimming stripped 5 bases from V and 0 bases from J, with 14 bases between. From germline, CDR1 is SGHVS and CDR2 FNYEAQ. CDR3 in amino acids: CASSPKAVGSYEQYF. The CDR3 nucleotides read TGTGCCAGCAGCCCCAAGGCGGTCGGCTCCTACGAGCAGTACTTC. The full variable domain, its missing parts supplied by reference TRBV7-6 and TRBJ2-7, is GAGVSQSPRYKVTKRGQDVALRCDPISGHVSLYWYRQALGQGPEFLTYFNYEAQQDKSGLPNDRFSAERPEGSISTLTIQRTEQRDSAMYRCASSPKAVGSYEQYFGPGTRLTVT.

This chain joins TRBV5-1 and TRBJ2-3, with 8 bases matching TRBD2. J lost 2 bases, V lost 4 bases, and 12 bases had no gene match. Germline CDR1 reads SGHRS; CDR2 reads YFSETQ. This CDR3 has 17 residues. The chain's CDR3 is CASSPAPSGGNTDTQYF. Written as DNA, the CDR3 is TGCGCCAGCAGCCCTGCCCCGAGCGGGGGTAACACAGATACGCAGTATTTT.

The chain uses TRBV10-3 and TRBJ2-3, with 7 bases fitting TRBD2. Germline CDR1 is ENHRY and CDR2 is SYGVKD. Trimming cost V 7 bases and J 5 bases; bases outside gene matches: 6. CDR3 length equals 13 residues. The CDR3 reads CAINDRGEDTQYF. In DNA, the CDR3 is TGTGCCATCAACGATCGGGGGGAAGATACGCAGTATTTT.

The chain combines TRBV27 with TRBJ1-2; TRBD1 might be the D (5 bases). V was trimmed by 3 bases and J by 2 bases, leaving 10 bases between them. The CDR3 totals 14 residues. CDR1 is MNHEY, CDR2 SMNVEV, per germline (reference sequence). CDR3 region: CASSFLSGNYGYTF. CDR3 in DNA: TGTGCCAGCAGTTTCCTCTCAGGGAACTATGGCTACACCTTC.

The rearrangement uses TRBV30 and TRBJ2-3; D might be TRBD1 (5 bases). The CDR3 is 14 amino acids. Trimming cost V 2 bases and J 2 bases, with 11 bases left between them. From germline, CDR1 is GTSNPN and CDR2 SVGIG (reference sequence). In DNA form, the CDR3 reads TGTGCCTGGAGTCCGCTGGGGCTCACAGATACGCAGTATTTT. Protein product: CAWSPLGLTDTQYF.

The genes are TRBV21-1 and TRBJ2-3; the table's D call TRBD2 went unverified against the DNA. TRBV21-1 is a documented pseudogene. The CDR3 consists of 15 residues. The CDR3 DNA sequence: TGTGCCAGCAGCACGACTAGCGGGGGCACAGATACGCAGTATTTT. Amino acid sequence: CASSTTSGGTDTQYF.

The chain joins TRBV6-9 to TRBJ1-2; 11 positions agree with TRBD1. Germline CDR1 reads MNHGY; CDR2 reads SVAAGI. The V gene end was trimmed by 11 bases and the J gene end by 6 bases; junction bases not matched to a gene: 8. The CDR3 has 13 amino acids. DNA for the CDR3: TGTGCCGGCCCGGGACAGGGGGTTGATGGCTACACCTTC. This codes for CAGPGQGVDGYTF.

The chain is built from TRBV12-3 or TRBV12-4 and TRBJ2-3; D is perhaps TRBD2 (6 bases). The CDR3 consists of 13 residues. V was clipped by 4 bases and J by 6 bases, with 11 bases between them. The CDR3 DNA reads TGTGCCAGCAGTTCGGGACTCCCGGATACGCAGTATTTT. It yields the protein CASSSGLPDTQYF.

The V and J genes are TRBV4-1 and TRBJ1-2; unclear D gene. CDR3 size: 17 residues. V dropped 4 bases and J dropped 4 bases, with 22 bases sitting between them. Per the germline V gene, CDR1 is MGHRA and CDR2 is YSYEKL. The CDR3 sequence: CASSLPGSLKTTYGYTF. CDR3 DNA: TGCGCCAGCAGCCTCCCCGGGAGCCTCAAAACTACCTATGGCTACACCTTC.

This chain joins TRBV12-3 or TRBV12-4 and TRBJ2-7; D may be TRBD2 (6 bases). The length of the CDR3 is 13 residues. The V end was cut by 5 bases, the J end by 3 bases, with 11 bases between. The CDR3 spells CASSAGRGYEQYF. In nucleotides, the CDR3 is TGTGCCAGCAGTGCGGGACGTGGCTACGAGCAGTACTTC.

The chain links TRBV13 to TRBJ2-7, with 9 bases fitting TRBD1. J was trimmed by 4 bases and V by 4 bases; bases with no gene match: 5. CDR1 and CDR2 from the germline V gene are PRHDT and FYEKMQ (reference sequence). This CDR3 contains 14 residues. In nucleotides, the CDR3 is TGTGCCAGCAGCTCCCGGACAGGGGTATACGAGCAGTACTTC. Its translation: CASSSRTGVYEQYF.

The chain carries TRBV14 and TRBJ2-5, with 13 bases aligning to TRBD2. Germline CDR1 SGHDN, CDR2 FVKESK. V shed 4 bases, J shed 1 base, and the junction held 6 bases outside the gene matches. The CDR3 loop spans 17 amino acids. The CDR3 nucleotides are TGTGCCAGCAGCCGACTAGCGGGGGGCCCCTTCCAAGAGACCCAGTACTTC. It yields the protein CASSRLAGGPFQETQYF.

Note on this clone: Additional DNA sequences in this sample encode the identical CDR3. V and J are TRBV10-1 and TRBJ2-7; D unclear. Looked up from germline, CDR1 is WNHNN and CDR2 is SYGVQD (reference sequence). V lost 0 bases, J lost 4 bases, and 10 bases lay in between. The CDR3 has 14 residues. CDR3 sequence reads: CASSESAGPYEQYF. The DNA for the CDR3 is TGCGCCAGCAGTGAGTCGGCAGGCCCGTACGAGCAGTACTTC.

The gene calls are TRBV5-1 and TRBJ1-2; the match to TRBD1 covers 9 bases. This CDR3 has 13 amino acids. Trimming at V came to 4 bases and at J to 7 bases, leaving 5 bases not matched to a gene. CDR1 and CDR2 (germline): SGHRS, YFSETQ. The CDR3 region has the DNA TGCGCCAGCAGCAGACAGGGGGAACCTGGCTACACCTTC. Amino acid sequence: CASSRQGEPGYTF.

This clone showed up just once. The gene calls are TRBV19 and TRBJ1-5, with D unresolved. V was cut by 3 bases and J by 10 bases, with 13 bases left in between. Germline CDR1 reads LNHDA; CDR2 reads SQIVND (reference sequence). The CDR3 runs 13 residues. CDR3 nucleotides: TGTGCCAGTAGTATGGCGTGGACTCGCCCCCAGCATTTT. Translating gives CASSMAWTRPQHF.

V gene TRBV6-5 combines with J gene TRBJ2-5, with D perhaps TRBD2 (5 bases). Germline-derived CDR1 and CDR2 are MNHEY and SVGAGI. CDR3 length equals 15 residues. V was shortened by 6 bases and J by 4 bases, with 18 bases between the two germline ends. CDR3 in amino acids: CASSSPTGLSETQYF. CDR3 nucleotide sequence: TGTGCCAGCAGCTCCCCCACGGGGTTGTCAGAGACCCAGTACTTC.